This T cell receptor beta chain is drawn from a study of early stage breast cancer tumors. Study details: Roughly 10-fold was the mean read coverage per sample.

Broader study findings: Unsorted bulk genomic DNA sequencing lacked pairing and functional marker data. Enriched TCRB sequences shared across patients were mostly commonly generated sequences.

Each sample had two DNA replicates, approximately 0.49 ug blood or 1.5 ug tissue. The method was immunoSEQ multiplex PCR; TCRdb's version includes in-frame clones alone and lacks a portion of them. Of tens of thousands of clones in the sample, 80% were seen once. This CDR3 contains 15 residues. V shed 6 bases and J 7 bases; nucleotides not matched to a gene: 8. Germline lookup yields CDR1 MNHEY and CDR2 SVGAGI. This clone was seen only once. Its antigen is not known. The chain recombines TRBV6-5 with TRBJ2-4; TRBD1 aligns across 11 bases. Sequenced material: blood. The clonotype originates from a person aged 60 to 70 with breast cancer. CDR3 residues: CASSRGQGATNIQYF. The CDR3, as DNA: TGTGCCAGCAGCCGCGGACAGGGGGCGACGAACATTCAGTACTTC.